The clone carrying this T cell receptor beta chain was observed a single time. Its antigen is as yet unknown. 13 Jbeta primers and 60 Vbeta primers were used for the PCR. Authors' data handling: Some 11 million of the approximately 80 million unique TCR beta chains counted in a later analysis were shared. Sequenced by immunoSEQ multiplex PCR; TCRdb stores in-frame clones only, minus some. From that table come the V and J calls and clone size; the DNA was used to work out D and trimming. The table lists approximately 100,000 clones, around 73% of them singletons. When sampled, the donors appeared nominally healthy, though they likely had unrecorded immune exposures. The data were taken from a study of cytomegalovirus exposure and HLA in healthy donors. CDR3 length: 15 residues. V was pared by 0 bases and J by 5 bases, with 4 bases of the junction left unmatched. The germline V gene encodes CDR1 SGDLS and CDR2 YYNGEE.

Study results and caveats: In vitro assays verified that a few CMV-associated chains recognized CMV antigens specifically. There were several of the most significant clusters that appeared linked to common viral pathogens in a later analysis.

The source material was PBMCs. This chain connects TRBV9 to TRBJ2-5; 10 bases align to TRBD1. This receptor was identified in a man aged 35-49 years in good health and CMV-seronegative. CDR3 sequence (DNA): TGTGCCAGCAGCGTAGCCCCGGGACAGGGGGAGACCCAGTACTTC. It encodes CASSVAPGQGETQYF.